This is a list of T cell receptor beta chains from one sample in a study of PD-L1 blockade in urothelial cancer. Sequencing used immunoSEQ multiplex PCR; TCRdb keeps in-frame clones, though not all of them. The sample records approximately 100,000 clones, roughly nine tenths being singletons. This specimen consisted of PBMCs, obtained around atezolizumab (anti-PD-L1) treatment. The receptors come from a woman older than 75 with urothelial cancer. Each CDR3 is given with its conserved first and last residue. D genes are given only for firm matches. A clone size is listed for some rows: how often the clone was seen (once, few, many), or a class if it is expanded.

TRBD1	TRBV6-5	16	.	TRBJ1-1	CASSYSLGQGDTEAFF	TGTGCCAGCAGTTACTCCCTGGGACAGGGGGACACTGAAGCTTTCTTT
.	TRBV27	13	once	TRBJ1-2	CASSKREDYGYTF	TGTGCCAGCAGCAAAAGGGAGGACTATGGCTACACCTTC
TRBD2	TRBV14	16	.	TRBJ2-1	CASSLLGRGGYNEQFF	TGTGCCAGCAGCCTTCTAGGTCGGGGGGGCTACAATGAGCAGTTCTTC
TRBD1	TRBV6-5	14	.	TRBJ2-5	CASSHRGRGETQYF	TGTGCCAGCAGTCACAGGGGGCGCGGGGAGACCCAGTACTTC
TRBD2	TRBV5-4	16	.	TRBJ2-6	CASSNDAGAGANVLTF	TGTGCCAGCAGCAATGATGCGGGAGCTGGGGCCAACGTCCTGACTTTC
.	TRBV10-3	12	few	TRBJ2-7	CAISDASYEQYF	TGTGCCATCAGTGACGCTAGCTACGAGCAGTACTTC
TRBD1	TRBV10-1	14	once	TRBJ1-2	CASSPGQGAGGYTF	TGCGCCAGCAGCCCCGGACAGGGGGCCGGGGGCTACACCTTC
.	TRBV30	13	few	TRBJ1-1	CAWETAETTEAFF	TGTGCCTGGGAGACCGCGGAGACTACTGAAGCTTTCTTT
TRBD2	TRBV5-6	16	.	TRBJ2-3	CASSQTSGSVTDTQYF	TGTGCCAGCAGCCAGACAAGCGGGAGTGTCACAGATACGCAGTATTTT
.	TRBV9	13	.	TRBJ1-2	CASSVDARSGYTF	TGTGCCAGCAGCGTAGATGCACGGTCTGGCTACACCTTC
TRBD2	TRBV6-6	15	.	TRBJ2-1	CASTNSGRSYNEQFF	TGTGCCAGCACCAATAGCGGGAGGAGCTACAATGAGCAGTTCTTC
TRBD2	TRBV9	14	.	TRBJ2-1	CASSVATAGGEQFF	TGTGCCAGCAGCGTAGCTACGGCGGGAGGGGAGCAGTTCTTC
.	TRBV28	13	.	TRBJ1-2	CASSSEGYYGYTF	TGTGCCAGCAGTTCCGAGGGTTACTATGGCTACACCTTC
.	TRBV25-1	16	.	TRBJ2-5	CASSELTRRREETQYF	TGTGCCAGCAGTGAATTGACACGGAGGAGAGAAGAGACCCAGTACTTC
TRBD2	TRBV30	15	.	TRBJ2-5	CAWRGGLAGPGAQYF	TGTGCCTGGAGGGGTGGACTAGCGGGCCCAGGGGCCCAGTACTTC
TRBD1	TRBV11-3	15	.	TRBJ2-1	CASSSRQGSYNEQFF	TGTGCCAGCAGCTCCAGACAGGGATCCTACAATGAGCAGTTCTTC
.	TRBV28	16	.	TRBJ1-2	CASSFPRGEADYGYTF	TGTGCCAGCAGTTTCCCCCGGGGGGAGGCCGACTATGGCTACACCTTC
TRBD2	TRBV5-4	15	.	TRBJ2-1	CASSLIGRADNEQFF	TGTGCCAGCAGCTTGATTGGGAGGGCAGACAATGAGCAGTTCTTC
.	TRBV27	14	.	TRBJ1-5	CASRGGNPYQPQHF	TGTGCCAGCAGGGGGGGTAACCCCTATCAGCCCCAGCATTTT
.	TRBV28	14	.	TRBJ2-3	CASLDLQGTDTQYF	TGTGCCAGCCTCGACCTCCAGGGGACAGATACGCAGTATTTT
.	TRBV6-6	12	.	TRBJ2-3	CASQDSTDTQYF	TGTGCCAGCCAGGATAGCACAGATACGCAGTATTTT
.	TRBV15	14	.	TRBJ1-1	CATSRDLTGSEAFF	TGTGCCACCAGCAGAGATTTAACGGGGTCTGAAGCTTTCTTT
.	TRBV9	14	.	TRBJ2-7	CASSATGAGYEQYF	TGTGCCAGCAGCGCAACTGGGGCAGGGTACGAGCAGTACTTC
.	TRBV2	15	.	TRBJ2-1	CASSVDTRGVAEQFF	TGTGCCAGCAGTGTAGATACGAGAGGAGTGGCTGAGCAGTTCTTC
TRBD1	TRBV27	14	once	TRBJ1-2	CASSSRRGPYGYTF	TGTGCCAGCAGTTCCCGGAGGGGGCCCTATGGCTACACCTTC
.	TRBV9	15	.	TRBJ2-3	CASSSRQVGTDTQYF	TGTGCCAGCAGCTCCAGGCAGGTCGGCACAGATACGCAGTATTTT
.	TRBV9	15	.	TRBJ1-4	CASSREGLTNEKLFF	TGTGCCAGCAGCCGGGAAGGGCTAACTAATGAAAAACTGTTTTTT
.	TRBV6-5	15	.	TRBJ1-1	CASSSHRDLNTEAFF	TGTGCCAGCAGTTCTCACAGGGACCTGAACACTGAAGCTTTCTTT
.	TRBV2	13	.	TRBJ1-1	CASRNQANTEAFF	TGTGCCAGCAGAAATCAAGCGAACACTGAAGCTTTCTTT